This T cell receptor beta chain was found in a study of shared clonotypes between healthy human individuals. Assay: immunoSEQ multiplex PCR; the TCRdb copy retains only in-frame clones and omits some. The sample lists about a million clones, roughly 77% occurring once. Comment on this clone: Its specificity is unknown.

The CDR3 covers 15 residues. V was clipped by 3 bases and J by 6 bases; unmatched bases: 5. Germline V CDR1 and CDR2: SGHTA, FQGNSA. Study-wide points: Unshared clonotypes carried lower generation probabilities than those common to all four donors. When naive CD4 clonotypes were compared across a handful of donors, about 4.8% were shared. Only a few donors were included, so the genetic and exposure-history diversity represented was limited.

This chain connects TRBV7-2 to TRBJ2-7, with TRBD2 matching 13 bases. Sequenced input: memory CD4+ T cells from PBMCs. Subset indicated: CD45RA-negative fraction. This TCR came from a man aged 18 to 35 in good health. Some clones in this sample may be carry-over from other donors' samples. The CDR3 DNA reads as TGTGCCAGCAGCTTTGGACTAGCGGGAGTTGGCGAGCAGTACTTC. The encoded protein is CASSFGLAGVGEQYF.